This passage covers 4 T cell receptor beta chains from one sample sequenced in a study of beta chain features in type 1 diabetes. As every portion of the isolated RNA was reverse transcribed, the sequencing read expressed TCRB transcripts. Profiling relied on immunoSEQ multiplex PCR, and the TCRdb table lists in-frame clones only, not all of them. The data show a few hundred thousand clones, with over 8.5% seen just once and less than 0.65% held by the top ten. Their antigen targets remain unknown. The study's findings and limits: Shorter TCRB CDR3s, moderately but significantly so, marked every one of the four CD4+ subsets in Type 1 diabetes patients.

Sequencing was carried out using central memory CD4+ T cells from blood. These receptors were taken from a man in his thirties or forties with type 1 diabetes.

The sample holds a few counts of this clone. This chain uses TRBV5-1 with TRBJ2-4, with D possibly matching TRBD2 (6 bases). CDR1 is SGHRS, CDR2 YFSETQ, per germline. CDR3 length: 17 amino acids. Trimming took 0 bases from V and 0 from J, leaving 13 bases between them. CDR3 in amino acids: CASSLGAGPLAKNIQYF. The CDR3 DNA follows: TGCGCCAGCAGCTTGGGTGCGGGGCCGTTAGCCAAAAACATTCAGTACTTC. Full variable domain (remainder filled in from reference TRBV5-1 and TRBJ2-4): KAGVTQTPRYLIKTRGQQVTLSCSPISGHRSVSWYQQTPGQGLQFLFEYFSETQRNKGNFPGRFSGRQFSNSRSEMNVSTLELGDSALYLCASSLGAGPLAKNIQYFGAGTRLSVL.

This clone appeared a few times. Here the CDR3 reads CASSYVAGGQETQYF. The DNA of the CDR3 is TGCGCCAGCAGCTATGTAGCGGGAGGGCAAGAGACCCAGTACTTC. The V and J genes are TRBV5-1 and TRBJ2-5, with 11 bases that match TRBD2. Unmatched junction bases numbered 3, after V lost 3 bases and J lost 2 bases. Germline CDR1 and CDR2: SGHRS and YFSETQ. The CDR3 covers 15 residues.

V gene TRBV12-2 combines with J gene TRBJ1-1; TRBD1, the D gene given by the table, was not confirmed from the DNA. TRBV12-2 is flagged as a pseudogene. This CDR3 region has 14 residues. DNA of the CDR3: TGTGCAAGTCGCCGCCGGGACAGGTTTGGGGCCGCTTTCTTT. Residues: CASRRRDRFGAAFF.

This clone appeared many times. The chain joins TRBV18 to TRBJ2-4, with TRBD1 matching over 8 bases. Trimming took 1 base from V and 4 from J; bases not matched to a gene: 3. The CDR3 is 15 amino acids. CDR1 and CDR2 (germline): KGHSH, LQKENI. CDR3 sequence (DNA): TGTGCCAGCTCACCACAGGACAGGGAAAAAAACATTCAGTACTTC. This sequence encodes CASSPQDREKNIQYF.